These T cell receptor beta chains were read from a single sample in a study of blood T cell repertoires in COVID-19. Assay: immunoSEQ multiplex PCR; the TCRdb copy retains only in-frame clones and omits some. The sample has about 210,000 clones, around 82% seen once; the top ten hold 2% to 3%. Sequencing was performed on peripheral blood. All receptors come from a woman aged 40 to 50 with active or convalescent COVID-19. The CDR3 runs from the conserved cysteine through the conserved F or W. A D gene is named only where the DNA matches it firmly. Clone size is shown for a subset of rows, as once, few, many or a class of expanded clone.

D	V	size	J	CDR3	DNA
TRBD1	TRBV19	-	TRBJ2-7	CASKTGGSYEQYF	TGTGCCAGTAAAACAGGGGGTTCCTACGAGCAGTACTTC
-	TRBV5-8	-	TRBJ2-5	CASSFTGKNKVGRETQYF	TGTGCCAGCAGCTTCACAGGGAAAAATAAGGTGGGAAGAGAGACCCAGTACTTC
-	TRBV5-1	-	TRBJ2-5	CASSSSTRETQYF	TGCGCCAGCAGCTCATCTACTCGGGAGACCCAGTACTTC
TRBD1	TRBV7-9	-	TRBJ2-7	CASRRTGQGERKYF	TGTGCCAGCAGGCGGACTGGGCAGGGGGAACGAAAGTACTTC
TRBD1	TRBV5-1	-	TRBJ2-7	CASSPGTGHYEQYF	TGCGCCAGCAGTCCCGGGACAGGGCACTACGAGCAGTACTTC
TRBD2	TRBV9	-	TRBJ2-7	CASSVAGRPPYEQYF	TGTGCCAGCAGCGTAGCCGGGAGGCCCCCCTACGAGCAGTACTTC
TRBD2	TRBV3-1/TRBV3-2	-	TRBJ2-1	CASRSSGSSYNEQFF	TGTGCCAGCAGGTCTAGCGGGAGTTCCTACAATGAGCAGTTCTTC
TRBD2	TRBV10-3	-	TRBJ2-1	CAISASGIGNEQFF	TGTGCCATCAGTGCTAGCGGTATTGGCAATGAGCAGTTCTTC
-	TRBV18	-	TRBJ1-5	CASSPPGDSNQPQHF	TGTGCCAGCTCACCCCCAGGGGATAGCAATCAGCCCCAGCATTTT
TRBD2	TRBV25-1	-	TRBJ2-5	CASSEYKGLAGGETQYF	TGTGCCAGCAGTGAATATAAGGGACTAGCGGGTGGGGAGACCCAGTACTTC
TRBD2	TRBV5-1	few	TRBJ2-1	CASTGWTGGYYNEQFF	TGCGCCAGCACCGGGTGGACGGGGGGGTACTACAATGAGCAGTTCTTC
-	TRBV13	-	TRBJ1-2	CASSFGVYGYTF	TGTGCCAGCAGCTTCGGAGTTTATGGCTACACCTTC
-	TRBV27	-	TRBJ2-1	CASSFSSRRVDEQFF	TGTGCCAGCAGTTTCTCTAGTCGACGCGTCGATGAGCAGTTCTTC
-	TRBV28	-	TRBJ1-2	CASRGGVSNYGYTF	TGTGCCAGCAGGGGGGGGGTCTCTAACTATGGCTACACCTTC
TRBD1	TRBV10-1	-	TRBJ2-2	CASSEWGQGANTGELFF	TGCGCCAGCAGTGAGTGGGGACAGGGGGCCAACACCGGGGAGCTGTTTTTT
-	TRBV25-1	-	TRBJ1-1	CASSEWGGLNTEAFF	TGTGCCAGCAGTGAATGGGGCGGATTGAACACTGAAGCTTTCTTT
TRBD2	TRBV9	-	TRBJ2-7	CASSPRTSGRSEQYF	TGTGCCAGCAGCCCCCGGACTAGCGGGAGGTCCGAGCAGTACTTC
-	TRBV7-9	-	TRBJ1-1	CASSSGSLNTEAFF	TGTGCCAGCAGCTCTGGCAGTTTGAACACTGAAGCTTTCTTT
TRBD1	TRBV28	-	TRBJ1-1	CASSFGPGTAALNTEAFF	TGTGCCAGCAGTTTCGGGCCCGGGACAGCTGCCTTGAACACTGAAGCTTTCTTT
-	TRBV7-2	-	TRBJ1-2	CASGEYANYGYTF	TGTGCCAGCGGAGAGTATGCTAACTATGGCTACACCTTC
-	TRBV12-3/TRBV12-4	-	TRBJ1-1	CASSPTGNTEAFF	TGTGCCAGCAGCCCTACAGGGAACACTGAAGCTTTCTTT
TRBD1	TRBV7-6	-	TRBJ2-7	CASSSGTGMGYEQYF	TGTGCCAGCAGCTCCGGGACAGGGATGGGTTACGAGCAGTACTTC
TRBD1	TRBV4-3	-	TRBJ1-2	CASSRQGASHYGYTF	TGCGCCAGCAGCCGACAGGGGGCTTCTCACTATGGCTACACCTTC
-	TRBV24-1	-	TRBJ1-2	CATSDLVAGYGYTF	TGTGCCACCAGTGATTTGGTTGCGGGCTATGGCTACACCTTC
-	TRBV30	once	TRBJ1-6	CAWNAGEYSPLHF	TGTGCCTGGAACGCAGGGGAGTATTCACCCCTCCACTTT
-	TRBV28	-	TRBJ2-7	CASSLYSTYEQYF	TGTGCCAGCAGTTTATACAGTACCTACGAGCAGTACTTC
TRBD1	TRBV27	once	TRBJ1-5	CASSFRGQGFYSNQPQHF	TGTGCCAGCAGTTTCAGGGGACAGGGGTTCTATAGCAATCAGCCCCAGCATTTT
-	TRBV5-1	once	TRBJ1-4	CASSLGRANEKLFF	TGCGCCAGCAGCTTGGGTCGGGCTAATGAAAAACTGTTTTTT
TRBD1	TRBV25-1	-	TRBJ2-3	CASSETGGPTDTQYF	TGTGCCAGCAGTGAGACAGGGGGGCCCACAGATACGCAGTATTTT
-	TRBV3-1/TRBV3-2	-	TRBJ2-5	CASSHPQETQYF	TGTGCCAGCAGCCACCCGCAAGAGACCCAGTACTTC
-	TRBV3-1/TRBV3-2	once	TRBJ1-6	CASGRQDNSPLHF	TGTGCCAGCGGTAGACAGGATAATTCACCCCTCCACTTT
-	TRBV5-1	-	TRBJ2-7	CASSAPRGQMREQYF	TGCGCCAGCAGCGCCCCTCGCGGGCAAATGAGGGAGCAGTACTTC
-	TRBV5-1	-	TRBJ1-2	CASSLQGGANYGYTF	TGCGCCAGCAGCTTACAGGGTGGGGCTAACTATGGCTACACCTTC
-	TRBV4-3	-	TRBJ2-7	CASSQDHGSQSLYEQYF	TGCGCCAGCAGCCAAGATCACGGGAGCCAGTCCCTCTACGAGCAGTACTTC
-	TRBV7-2	-	TRBJ1-2	CASSWGEYYGYTF	TGTGCCAGCAGCTGGGGGGAGTACTATGGCTACACCTTC
-	TRBV6-5	-	TRBJ1-3	CASSTGIGGNTIYF	TGTGCCAGCAGTACAGGAATTGGAGGAAACACCATATATTTT
TRBD1	TRBV2	many	TRBJ1-2	CASSELTGIGYTF	TGTGCCAGCAGTGAATTGACAGGGATAGGCTACACCTTC
-	TRBV4-3	-	TRBJ2-7	CASSQDPGRGLSEQYF	TGCGCCAGCAGCCAAGATCCAGGTAGAGGACTTTCAGAGCAGTACTTC
TRBD1	TRBV30	-	TRBJ2-2	CAWSQTGTTGELFF	TGTGCCTGGAGTCAGACAGGGACCACCGGGGAGCTGTTTTTT
-	TRBV7-2	-	TRBJ1-6	CASSLRGDPAGSPLHF	TGTGCCAGCAGCTTAAGAGGGGACCCAGCGGGTTCACCCCTCCACTTT
TRBD2	TRBV27	-	TRBJ2-1	CASSFRRGVSSKYNEQFF	TGTGCCAGCAGTTTTAGGCGGGGGGTCTCATCAAAATACAATGAGCAGTTCTTC
-	TRBV5-4	once	TRBJ2-3	CASSSGVGRGTDTQYF	TGTGCCAGCAGCTCGGGGGTAGGCAGGGGCACAGATACGCAGTATTTT
-	TRBV5-1	-	TRBJ1-6	CASSLVPERGHRIPRENSPLHF	TGCGCCAGCAGCTTGGTCCCAGAAAGGGGACACCGTATACCTAGAGAAAATTCACCCCTCCACTTT
-	TRBV27	-	TRBJ1-2	CASSLDIDSYGYTF	TGTGCCAGCAGTTTAGACATTGACAGCTATGGCTACACCTTC
TRBD1	TRBV18	-	TRBJ1-3	CASSISEGAQGNTIYF	TGTGCCAGCTCGATCTCCGAGGGGGCGCAAGGAAACACCATATATTTT
TRBD1	TRBV6-2/TRBV6-3	-	TRBJ2-7	CASSYYPRDRDEQYF	TGTGCCAGCAGTTATTACCCCCGGGACAGGGACGAGCAGTACTTC
TRBD1	TRBV5-6	-	TRBJ2-7	CASRTGQGSEQYF	TGTGCCAGCAGAACGGGACAGGGGAGTGAGCAGTACTTC
-	TRBV7-9	many	TRBJ1-1	CASSSDQGEAFF	TGTGCCAGCAGCTCTGATCAGGGTGAAGCTTTCTTT
-	TRBV7-3	-	TRBJ1-1	CASSLGGLDTEAFF	TGTGCCAGCAGCCTCGGGGGTCTGGACACTGAAGCTTTCTTT
TRBD1	TRBV4-1	-	TRBJ1-2	CASSQAGQGAYGYTF	TGCGCCAGCAGCCAAGCGGGACAGGGGGCATATGGCTACACCTTC
TRBD1	TRBV7-2	-	TRBJ1-2	CASSRSRPGQASYGYTF	TGTGCCAGCAGCCGCTCTAGACCGGGACAGGCATCCTATGGCTACACCTTC
TRBD1	TRBV2	-	TRBJ2-4	CASSIGTGGENIQYF	TGTGCCAGCAGTATCGGGACAGGGGGGGAAAACATTCAGTACTTC